Listed here are 2 T cell receptor beta chains from one sample, sequenced in a study of T cell responses to AZD1222 COVID-19 vaccine. TCRdb's table, derived via immunoSEQ multiplex PCR, lists solely in-frame clones and lacks some. The table lists 53,000 or so clones, about 85% of them singletons. Material: peripheral blood, obtained on day 0 of MenACWY control vaccination. These receptors were taken from an adult in good health.

V is TRBV7-9 and J is TRBJ1-1, with TRBD1 as a possible D gene (6 bases). This CDR3 has 13 residues. CDR1 SEHNR and CDR2 FQNEAQ come from the germline V gene (reference sequence). V was shortened by 5 bases and J by 7 bases, with 14 bases between the two germline ends. The CDR3 is CASSDRQDYEAFF. CDR3 DNA: TGTGCCAGCAGCGACCGACAGGACTATGAAGCTTTCTTT. Using reference TRBV7-9 and TRBJ1-1 for the parts outside the CDR3, the full variable domain is DTGVSQNPRHKITKRGQNVTFRCDPISEHNRLYWYRQTLGQGPEFLTYFQNEAQLEKSRLLSDRFSAERPKGSFSTLEIQRTEQGDSAMYLCASSDRQDYEAFFGQGTRLTVV.

The chain recombines TRBV7-2 with TRBJ2-3; D possibly uses TRBD1 or TRBD2 (5 bases each). The CDR3 sequence is 13 residues long. V shed 4 bases and J shed 2 bases, with 7 bases lying between them. Germline-derived CDR1 and CDR2 are SGHTA and FQGNSA. The CDR3, as DNA: TGTGCCAGCAGCTGGGACCTCACAGATACGCAGTATTTT. Its translation: CASSWDLTDTQYF.